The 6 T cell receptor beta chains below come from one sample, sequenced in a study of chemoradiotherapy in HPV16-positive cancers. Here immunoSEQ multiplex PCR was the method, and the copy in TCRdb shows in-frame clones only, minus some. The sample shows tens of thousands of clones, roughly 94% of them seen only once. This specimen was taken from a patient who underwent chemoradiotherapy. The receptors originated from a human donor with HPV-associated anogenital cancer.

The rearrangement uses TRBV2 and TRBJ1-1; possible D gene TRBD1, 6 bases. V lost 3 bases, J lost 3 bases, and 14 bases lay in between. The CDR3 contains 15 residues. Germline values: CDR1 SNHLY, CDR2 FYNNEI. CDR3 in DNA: TGTGCCAGCAGTGATCCCCGAGGGGGGGACACTGAAGCTTTCTTT. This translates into CASSDPRGGDTEAFF. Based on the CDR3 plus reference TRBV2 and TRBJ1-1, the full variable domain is EPEVTQTPSHQVTQMGQEVILRCVPISNHLYFYWYRQILGQKVEFLVSFYNNEISEKSEIFDDQFSVERPDGSNFTLKIRSTKLEDSAMYFCASSDPRGGDTEAFFGQGTRLTVV.

DNA for the CDR3: TGTGCCTGGAGTCAAAGCGGGGGGGTGAACACCGGGGAGCTGTTTTTT. Its translation is CAWSQSGGVNTGELFF. The chain carries TRBV30 and TRBJ2-2; 10 bases agree with TRBD2. The CDR3 extends over 16 amino acids. Germline trimming cut 2 bases from V and 1 base from J; bases unmatched to any gene: 4. Germline-derived CDR1 and CDR2 are GTSNPN and SVGIG (reference sequence).

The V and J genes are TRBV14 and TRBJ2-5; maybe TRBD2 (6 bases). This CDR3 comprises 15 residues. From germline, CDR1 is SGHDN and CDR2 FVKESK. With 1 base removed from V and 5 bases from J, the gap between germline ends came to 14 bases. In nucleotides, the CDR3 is TGTGCCAGCAGCCAAGGGGGGATTGGAGGGGAGACCCAGTACTTC. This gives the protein CASSQGGIGGETQYF.

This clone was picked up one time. CDR3 sequence reads: CASSLQAANTEAFF. The CDR3 nucleotides are TGCGCCAGCAGCTTACAGGCTGCGAACACTGAAGCTTTCTTT. The chain carries TRBV5-1 and TRBJ1-1, with D perhaps TRBD1 (5 bases). The CDR3 has 14 residues. Germline CDR1 and CDR2: SGHRS and YFSETQ. V was cut by 2 bases and J by 1 base, with 9 bases left in between.

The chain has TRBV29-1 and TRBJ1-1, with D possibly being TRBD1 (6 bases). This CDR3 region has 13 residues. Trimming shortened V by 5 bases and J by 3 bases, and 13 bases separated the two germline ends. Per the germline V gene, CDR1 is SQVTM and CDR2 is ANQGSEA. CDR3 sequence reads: CSVLGGADTEAFF. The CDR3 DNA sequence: TGCAGCGTTCTCGGGGGCGCGGACACTGAAGCTTTCTTT. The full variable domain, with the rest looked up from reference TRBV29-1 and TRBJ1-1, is SAVISQKPSRDICQRGTSLTIQCQVDSQVTMMFWYRQQPGQSLTLIATANQGSEATYESGFVIDKFPISRPNLTFSTLTVSNMSPEDSSIYLCSVLGGADTEAFFGQGTRLTVV.

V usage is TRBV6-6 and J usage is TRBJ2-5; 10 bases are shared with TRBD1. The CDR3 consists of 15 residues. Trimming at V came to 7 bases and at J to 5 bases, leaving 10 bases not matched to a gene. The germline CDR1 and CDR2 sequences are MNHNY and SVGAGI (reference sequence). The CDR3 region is CASTKGDRGWETQYF. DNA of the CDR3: TGTGCCAGCACCAAGGGGGACAGGGGTTGGGAGACCCAGTACTTC.